This is a list of T cell receptor beta chains from one sample in a study of blood T cells in healthy people across ages. Using its own MiXCR run on the 5' RACE reads, TCRdb lists one record per CDR3 protein. The sample has roughly 730,000 distinct CDR3 sequences; approximately 53% are singletons. What was sequenced was blood. The receptors stem from a man aged 35 to 55 in good health. The CDR3 runs from the conserved cysteine through the conserved F or W. The D gene is left open where the match is weak. Rows may omit the clone size; those that give it use once, few, many or a size class.

D	size	V	J	CDR3	DNA
.	.	TRBV9	TRBJ2-7	CASSLAGTTTYEQYF	TGTGCCAGCAGCCTCGCCGGGACAACTACCTACGAGCAGTACTTC
.	few	TRBV7-2	TRBJ2-7	CASSLVVGYEQYF	TGTGCCAGCAGCTTAGTGGTTGGCTACGAGCAGTACTTC
.	.	TRBV3-1	TRBJ1-6	CASSQRGGGSPLHF	TGTGCCAGCAGCCAACGGGGGGGAGGTTCACCCCTCCACTTT
.	few	TRBV29-1	TRBJ1-2	CSADKDGYTF	TGCAGCGCCGATAAGGACGGCTACACCTTC
TRBD2	few	TRBV12-5	TRBJ2-7	CASGPTSGPDYEQYF	TGTGCTAGTGGCCCAACTAGCGGGCCTGACTACGAGCAGTACTTC
TRBD1	.	TRBV20-1	TRBJ2-3	CSARVGTGTTDTQYF	TGCAGTGCTAGAGTCGGGACAGGGACCACAGATACGCAGTATTTT
TRBD1	.	TRBV18	TRBJ2-1	CASSPLGQHERNGFF	TGTGCCAGCTCACCACTGGGACAGCATGAACGGAACGGGTTCTTC
TRBD2	.	TRBV28	TRBJ2-2	CASSRAGGNAGELFF	TGTGCCAGCAGTAGAGCGGGAGGCAACGCCGGGGAGCTGTTTTTT
.	few	TRBV28	TRBJ2-1	CASSFRAIGYNEQFF	TGTGCCAGCAGTTTCCGGGCCATCGGGTACAATGAGCAGTTCTTC
.	few	TRBV3-1	TRBJ2-1	CASSRQGGLNEQFF	TGTGCCAGCAGCCGCCAGGGGGGCCTCAATGAGCAGTTCTTC
TRBD1	few	TRBV24-1	TRBJ2-1	CATSRNHPQGYNEQFF	TGTGCCACCAGTCGAAATCATCCACAGGGGTACAATGAGCAGTTCTTC
.	.	TRBV12-5	TRBJ1-1	CATAPGNTEAFF	TGTGCTACCGCCCCGGGGAACACTGAAGCTTTCTTT
.	.	TRBV21-1	TRBJ1-1	CASSRNRRDRHTEAFF	TGTGCCAGCAGCCGTAACCGGCGGGATAGGCACACTGAAGCTTTCTTT
.	few	TRBV29-1	TRBJ2-7	CSVAGSGALYNEQYF	TGCAGCGTTGCGGGTTCGGGGGCGTTGTACAATGAGCAGTACTTC
TRBD1	.	TRBV20-1	TRBJ2-5	CSALTTGEETQYF	TGCAGTGCTCTTACGACAGGGGAAGAGACCCAGTACTTC
.	.	TRBV20-1	TRBJ2-3	CSASQGGVTDTQYF	TGCAGTGCTAGTCAGGGGGGGGTCACAGATACGCAGTATTTT
.	few	TRBV12-3/TRBV12-4	TRBJ2-5	CASSLGQRQETQYF	TGTGCCAGCAGTCTCGGACAGCGCCAAGAGACCCAGTACTTC